The rows below give T cell receptor beta chains drawn from one sample of a study of T cells in Graves' hyperthyroidism and ophthalmopathy. TCRdb redid the calling of the multiplex PCR reads with MiXCR, one entry per CDR3 protein. The sample has over 200,000 distinct CDR3 sequences; around 18% are singletons. What was sequenced was blood. All receptors derive from a man aged 35-49 years with Graves' hyperthyroidism. Each CDR3 is given with its conserved first and last residue. A D gene is named only where the DNA matches it firmly. The size field is filled for only some rows; it gives once, few, many or a size class.

J gene | D gene | CDR3 length | clone size | V gene | CDR3 DNA | CDR3 protein
TRBJ2-7 | TRBD1 | 15 | many | TRBV10-3 | TGTGCCATCAGTCAGCAGACGACAGGGTACTACGAGCAGTACTTC | CAISQQTTGYYEQYF
TRBJ1-2 | TRBD1 | 13 | few | TRBV20-1 | TGCAGTGCTACTCAATACAGGGGAGATGGCTACACCTTC | CSATQYRGDGYTF
TRBJ2-3 | TRBD2 | 16 | many | TRBV27 | TGTGCCAGCAGTTTACTCCTAGCGGGGGGGTTAGATACGCAGTATTTT | CASSLLLAGGLDTQYF
TRBJ1-1 | TRBD1 | 17 | once | TRBV27 | TGTGCCAGCAGTCCGGGACAGGCCCCGATGGGGGACACTGAAGCTTTCTTT | CASSPGQAPMGDTEAFF
TRBJ2-1 | - | 14 | - | TRBV10-3 | TGTGCCATCAGGGGGGATCGGGGGTACGGTGAGCAGTTCTTC | CAIRGDRGYGEQFF
TRBJ2-3 | - | 15 | many | TRBV2 | TGTGCCAGCAGTGATGGTAGGGGGGTCACAGATACGCAGTATTTT | CASSDGRGVTDTQYF
TRBJ1-2 | - | 13 | many | TRBV6-2/TRBV6-3 | TGTGCCAGCAGTCAACAGGGTCGGAGCGGCTACACCTTC | CASSQQGRSGYTF
TRBJ1-2 | - | 14 | many | TRBV5-1 | TGCGCCAGCAACAAAGACCGAGGGGAGTATGGCTACACCTTC | CASNKDRGEYGYTF
TRBJ2-2 | TRBD2 | 17 | few | TRBV5-1 | TGCGCCAGCACCTCGGCTAGCGGGGGGCAACGAACCGGGGAGCTGTTTTTT | CASTSASGGQRTGELFF
TRBJ2-1 | - | 13 | many | TRBV6-1 | TGTGCCAGCAGACCTGGGGCTGGTAATGAGCAGTTCTTC | CASRPGAGNEQFF
TRBJ2-3 | - | 15 | few | TRBV24-1 | TGTGCCACCAGTGATCGGGATCTAAGCACAGATACGCAGTATTTT | CATSDRDLSTDTQYF
TRBJ2-1 | - | 12 | - | TRBV20-1 | TGCAGTGCTTTGGGGACCTACAATGAGCAGTTCTTC | CSALGTYNEQFF
TRBJ1-1 | - | 12 | - | TRBV29-1 | TGCAGCGTTGGAGATCCCGGCGCTGAAGCTTTCTTT | CSVGDPGAEAFF
TRBJ2-4 | - | 16 | once | TRBV4-2 | TGTGCCAGCAGCCATGTAGGGGTAGGGGGCAAAAACATTCAGTACTTC | CASSHVGVGGKNIQYF
TRBJ1-6 | - | 16 | - | TRBV14 | TGTGCCAGCAGCCCAACAGGGAGTTCCTATAATTCACCCCTCCACTTT | CASSPTGSSYNSPLHF
TRBJ2-3 | TRBD2 | 16 | - | TRBV4-2 | TGTGCCAGCAGCCAGATGACTAGCGGGGGTTCAGATACGCAGTATTTT | CASSQMTSGGSDTQYF
TRBJ1-3 | - | 16 | few | TRBV6-1 | TGTGCCAGCAGTCACGCGGCCGGGACTCCTGGAAACACCATATATTTT | CASSHAAGTPGNTIYF
TRBJ2-5 | TRBD1 | 16 | many | TRBV24-1 | TGTGCCACCAGTGGGGACCACAGGGGACCACAAGAGACCCAGTACTTC | CATSGDHRGPQETQYF
TRBJ2-5 | TRBD1 | 15 | many | TRBV5-1 | TGCGCCAGCAGCTTAACGGGACAGGGGGGAGAGACCCAGTACTTC | CASSLTGQGGETQYF
TRBJ1-5 | - | 13 | - | TRBV12-5 | TGTGCTAGTGGTTTGGACGGGTATCAGCCCCAGCATTTT | CASGLDGYQPQHF
TRBJ2-1 | - | 12 | - | TRBV15 | TGTGCCTCCTCGGTTAACTACAATGAGCAGTTCTTC | CASSVNYNEQFF
TRBJ1-3 | - | 12 | many | TRBV12-3/TRBV12-4 | TGTGCCAGCACCCCTGGAGGAAACACCATATATTTT | CASTPGGNTIYF
TRBJ1-2 | TRBD1 | 13 | many | TRBV6-2/TRBV6-3 | TGTGCCAGCAGTCAGGACAGGGTCGCTGGCTACACCTTC | CASSQDRVAGYTF
TRBJ2-3 | - | 13 | many | TRBV12-3/TRBV12-4 | TGTGCCAGCAGCTCAAGTTTTGGAGATACGCAGTATTTT | CASSSSFGDTQYF
TRBJ2-5 | TRBD1 | 14 | many | TRBV18 | TGTGCCAGCTCACCCCGAAGACAGGGAGAGACCCAGTACTTC | CASSPRRQGETQYF
TRBJ2-7 | TRBD1 | 15 | many | TRBV12-3/TRBV12-4 | TGTGCCAGCAGTTCCGGACAGGGGTGGTCCTACGAGCAGTACTTC | CASSSGQGWSYEQYF
TRBJ2-7 | - | 15 | many | TRBV28 | TGTGCCAGCCGCCGAACAGGGAACCGGTTGGACGAGCAGTACTTC | CASRRTGNRLDEQYF
TRBJ2-7 | - | 14 | many | TRBV18 | TGTGCCAGCTCACCACCGGGGTCCAGCTACGAGCAGTACTTC | CASSPPGSSYEQYF
TRBJ1-3 | - | 18 | - | TRBV6-1 | TGTGCCAGCAGTGCCTTCGGACGAGCCCTTGGCTCTGGAAACACCATATATTTT | CASSAFGRALGSGNTIYF
TRBJ2-2 | TRBD1 | 14 | many | TRBV28 | TGTGCCAGCAACTTACAGGGGAGCAACGGGGAGCTGTTTTTT | CASNLQGSNGELFF